The entry that follows covers one T cell receptor beta chain sequence. TCRdb's copy holds only in-frame clones and misses some; the assay was immunoSEQ multiplex PCR. Among tens of thousands of clones listed, roughly nine tenths were seen once. Autoimmune disease history or systemic immunosuppression meant exclusion. This record belongs to a study of OX40 agonist ivuxolimab in advanced cancers. The V and J ends lost 5 bases and 3 bases respectively, with 12 bases between them. The length of the CDR3 is 13 residues. Germline CDR1 reads SGHRS; CDR2 reads YFSETQ. The sequenced sample was CD4+ or CD8+ T cells sorted from blood, obtained in a trial of the OX40 agonist ivuxolimab. The receptor comes from an adult with an advanced solid tumor such as melanoma, head and neck, liver or kidney cancer. This chain links TRBV5-1 with TRBJ2-7, with no clear D. The CDR3 spells CASSPDTLYEQYF. CDR3 nucleotides: TGCGCCAGCAGTCCTGACACCCTCTACGAGCAGTACTTC. Together with reference TRBV5-1 and TRBJ2-7, the CDR3 gives the full variable domain: KAGVTQTPRYLIKTRGQQVTLSCSPISGHRSVSWYQQTPGQGLQFLFEYFSETQRNKGNFPGRFSGRQFSNSRSEMNVSTLELGDSALYLCASSPDTLYEQYFGPGTRLTVT.